This T cell receptor beta chain was sequenced for a study of shared clonotypes between healthy human individuals (dated by TCRdb to 2018 to 2021). In terms of the full investigation: The cohort comprised a couple of women and a few men aged 18 to 49 years. Per donor, three plates each were used for CD4 naive and CD4 memory, two for CD8 naive, and one for CD8 memory. Blood TCR repertoires of four to six healthy adults were deeply sequenced to estimate repertoire size and the extent of clonotype sharing between individuals. Libraries were prepared and TCR repertoires were sequenced by different laboratories using diverse techniques, in order to increase sequencing depth and limit assay-specific biases. Leukapheresis yielded between about 0.85 and 10 billion PBMCs per donor. Broader findings and caveats from the paper: Because the study included only a small number of donors, the genetic and exposure-history diversity represented was limited. Larger estimated clonotype richness was generally found for naive subsets than for memory subsets. Based on pairwise subsampling, the degree of clonotype sharing among donors was expected to be affected by sequencing depth. Compared with non-shared clonotypes, clonotypes shared by all four sorted-subset donors had higher generation probabilities. When a few donors were compared, the shared fraction of clonotypes was around 5% for naive CD4, roughly 3.3% for naive CD8, roughly 2.5% for memory CD4, and 0.3% to 0.5% for memory CD8. Only blood was sampled, and tissue TCR repertoires likely differ from those in blood. Incomplete sequencing was indicated by rarefaction of sorted-subset datasets, despite the large sequencing depth.

Turning to this clone: Its antigen remains unidentified. No much larger clonotype is one base removed from it; base qualities were not supplied.

The donors were healthy, HIV-negative adults with no recently reported acute infections or vaccinations. All donors were Caucasian adults living in Nashville, Tennessee, USA. CD8 memory samples consisted of magnetically selected CD45RO+ cells combined with CCR7-negative CD45RA+ effector memory (TemRA) cells. Blood was collected by leukapheresis, and PBMCs were isolated by Ficoll-Histopaque density gradient centrifugation and then cryopreserved in liquid nitrogen vapor phase. Analytical flow cytometry was used to check the purity and quantity of each magnetically sorted T cell population. From each sorted fraction, genomic DNA was isolated and quantified by UV absorbance on a Nanodrop 2000c. Using the deep immunoSEQ assay, multiplex PCR amplified TCR CDR3 regions from genomic DNA. Extracted genomic DNA from each cell subset was spread evenly across all wells of several immunoSEQ 96-well plates, with each plate serving as a replicate. For sorted subsets, approximately 190 ng of genomic DNA, equivalent to some 30,000 T cell genomes, went into each replicate PCR. The purified libraries were quantified using a Qubit 3.0 fluorometer, sized with a Bioanalyzer 2100, and then quantified again using the KAPA Library Quantification kit. Every immunoSEQ 96-well plate was sequenced on a separate single-read 150-cycle Illumina NextSeq 550 flow cell. For the original study's pipeline: Because the immunoSEQ output held only junctional sequences and lacked quality scores, the filtering could not match the filtering applied to full-length reads. Sequences were annotated with PyIR, a Python wrapper for IgBLAST v1.9, and V/J genes and CDR3 were assigned using IMGT germline references. Any read was removed if the V/J assignment was weak (E-value above 1e-6), the CDR3 was missing, or the read contained stop codons, out-of-frame junctions, or ambiguous translated residues. V3J clonotypes were defined as sequences sharing an identical inferred V gene, J gene, and CDR3 amino acid sequence. Percentage overlap between repertoires was calculated by dividing the number of shared unique clonotypes by the size of the smaller repertoire. Three approaches were used to assess repertoire richness: RTK rarefaction, the Chao1 estimator, and Recon v2.1 estimates of unobserved clonotypes. Generation probabilities for all TCRbeta clonotypes obtained by the gDNA method from several donors were computed using OLGA. This immuneACCESS table, as held by TCRdb, lists in-frame sequences with V and J called but not all clones. Of the missing ones, under half trace to an unresolved V gene in checked studies; the others have no known cause. V and J calls and clone size are given by that table; D and trimming were obtained from the DNA. For this sample there are about 690,000 clones; around 90% appear just once. The biggest ten clones account for 30% to 40% of the sample.

Reading from cysteine to phenylalanine, the CDR3 counts 16 amino acids. Only the CDR3 part of the read is kept: 48 bases, read in frame from the first base. Trimming takes 4 bases off V and 8 bases off J; junction bases not matched to a gene: 16. From the germline V gene, CDR1 is LGHNT and CDR2 is FRNRAP. The sequenced sample was memory CD8+ T cells from PBMCs. Sample cell subset or site, as interpreted from the label and publication: CD45RO+ cells pooled with CCR7-negative TemRA cells. The rearranged segments are TRBV12-5 and TRBJ2-7; 8 bases in the middle match TRBD1. This TCR was sampled from a man between 18 and 35 years old in good health. Some clones in this sample may be carry-over from other donors' samples. The nucleotides read TGTGCTAGTGGTTGTAACCCGTCGGACAGGGAGCCCCAGCAGTACTTC. Translation gives CASGCNPSDREPQQYF.